The rows below give T cell receptor beta chains drawn from one sample of a study of T cells in Graves' hyperthyroidism and ophthalmopathy. MiXCR, applied by TCRdb to the multiplex PCR reads, yields one record per CDR3 protein. The sample has approximately 590,000 distinct CDR3 sequences, approximately 14% seen once. The sequenced sample consisted of blood. The receptors shown here come from a woman in her twenties or thirties with Graves' hyperthyroidism. The CDR3 runs from the conserved cysteine through the conserved F or W. The D gene is left open where the match is weak. Size is stated for part of the rows, as once, few or many counts, or as a class when the clone is expanded.

size,D,J,V,DNA,CDR3
many,TRBD2,TRBJ2-3,TRBV11-2,TGTGCCAGCAGCTTTAGCGGGAGTCACACAGATACGCAGTATTTT,CASSFSGSHTDTQYF
few,-,TRBJ1-1,TRBV25-1,TGTGCCAGCAGTGAAGAGACAGATGAAGCTTTCTTT,CASSEETDEAFF
few,TRBD1,TRBJ2-3,TRBV5-1,TGCGCCAGCAGCTGGGGGACAGGGGCTAGCACAGATACGCAGTATTTT,CASSWGTGASTDTQYF
-,TRBD1,TRBJ1-5,TRBV19,TGTGCCAGTAGTATTACCACAGGGGACCAGCCCCAGCATTTT,CASSITTGDQPQHF
many,-,TRBJ2-1,TRBV12-3/TRBV12-4,TGTGCCAGCACTAGGGGAACTGGAACTGGGAATGAGCAGTTCTTC,CASTRGTGTGNEQFF
many,-,TRBJ2-3,TRBV20-1,TGCAGTGCTAGGGAGGGGAGCACAGATACGCAGTATTTT,CSAREGSTDTQYF
many,TRBD2,TRBJ2-3,TRBV28,TGTGCCAGCAGTTCCCCCCGACTAGCGGGAGTCTCCCTAGGAGATACGCAGTATTTT,CASSSPRLAGVSLGDTQYF
-,TRBD1,TRBJ1-1,TRBV12-3/TRBV12-4,TGTGCCAGCAGTTTAGCGGGACAGAGCCTAGTGAACACTGAAGCTTTCTTT,CASSLAGQSLVNTEAFF
-,TRBD1,TRBJ2-7,TRBV20-1,TGCAGTGCGAGACGGGACAGTGCCTACGAGCAGTACTTC,CSARRDSAYEQYF
-,-,TRBJ1-1,TRBV29-1,TGCAGCGTTGAAACCCGACGGAGCAACACTGAAGCTTTCTTT,CSVETRRSNTEAFF